Listed here are 26 T cell receptor beta chains from one sample, sequenced in a study of radiation and T cells in renal cell carcinoma. Method: immunoSEQ multiplex PCR; TCRdb's copy keeps in-frame clones and lacks some. This sample yields 10,000 to 15,000 clones, of which roughly a third are seen a single time; 15% belongs to the top ten. Stated treatment: 15 Gy SBRT to primary tumor, nephrectomy 4 weeks later. Specimen: tumor tissue, collected from a patient whose treatment included radiotherapy and nephrectomy. Every receptor here comes from a man aged 55 to 70 with renal cell carcinoma.

In this sample, this clone turned up once. The chain couples TRBV6-5 to TRBJ2-1, with 9 bases fitting TRBD2. CDR1 and CDR2 from the germline V gene are MNHEY and SVGAGI. This CDR3 has 16 amino acids. J lost 6 bases, V lost 2 bases, and 8 bases had no gene match. The CDR3 region has the DNA TGTGCCAGCAGTTACCCCTCGGCGGGAGGGTCCAATGAGCAGTTCTTC. Translation gives CASSYPSAGGSNEQFF.

The chain joins TRBV14 to TRBJ2-3; D is undetermined. CDR1 is SGHDN and CDR2 is FVKESK in the germline V gene. CDR3 length equals 11 residues. Trimming removed 0 bases from V and 10 bases from J, with 5 bases in between. The CDR3 DNA reads TGTGCCAGCAGCCAAGATGGTTCGCAGTATTTT. It is translated as CASSQDGSQYF.

The chain has TRBV6-4 and TRBJ2-7, with D possibly TRBD1 on 6 matching bases. V was trimmed by 5 bases and J by 5 bases, leaving 19 bases between them. Germline lookup yields CDR1 MRHNA and CDR2 SNTAGT. The CDR3 consists of 15 residues. The CDR3 region is CASSTRGGPHHEQYV. CDR3 DNA sequence: TGTGCCAGCAGTACCAGGGGCGGCCCTCACCACGAGCAGTACGTC.

The rearrangement uses TRBV30 and TRBJ2-4, with D possibly being TRBD2 (5 bases). Trimming took off 4 bases at V and 4 bases at J, with 8 bases between the two ends. This CDR3 region has 12 residues. In germline, CDR1 is GTSNPN, CDR2 SVGIG (reference sequence). CDR3 nucleotides: TGTGCCTGGAAAAGGGAGAAAAACATTCAGTACTTC. Translation gives CAWKREKNIQYF.

This clone has only a few counts. The CDR3 nucleotides are TGTGCCAGCACTCGGCTGGACAGGGCGGGGACCCAGTACTTC. Its translation is CASTRLDRAGTQYF. J is TRBJ2-5 and V is TRBV6-5; the match to TRBD1 covers 8 bases. With 7 bases clipped from V and 7 bases from J, the junction kept 11 bases outside the gene matches. The CDR3 has 14 amino acids. Germline V gene sequence: CDR1 MNHEY, CDR2 SVGAGI.

The chain recombines TRBV6-1 with TRBJ1-2; D is possibly TRBD1 (6 bases). Germline V gene lookup returns CDR1 MNHNS and CDR2 SASEGT. V was pared by 6 bases and J by 5 bases, with 10 bases between. The length of the CDR3 is 12 residues. CDR3 bases: TGTGCCAGCAGGTTACAGGGTTATGGCTACACCTTC. Amino acids: CASRLQGYGYTF.

This rearrangement joins TRBV5-1 to TRBJ1-1, with D unclear. The CDR3 runs 16 residues. Germline V gives CDR1 SGHRS, CDR2 YFSETQ. Deletions cut 1 base from V and 0 bases from J, with 13 bases between. The CDR3 here is CASSLSRNLMNTEAFF. CDR3 sequence (DNA): TGCGCCAGCAGCTTGTCCCGGAATCTCATGAACACTGAAGCTTTCTTT.

The chain combines TRBV5-1 with TRBJ2-5; D is uncertain. Trimming pared 3 bases from V and 6 bases from J, leaving 18 bases between. The length of the CDR3 is 15 residues. The germline CDR1 and CDR2 sequences are SGHRS and YFSETQ. The CDR3, as DNA: TGCGCCAGCAGCTCGGTCCGGGCTCCTCACCAGACCCAGTACTTC. It translates to CASSSVRAPHQTQYF.

This clone was counted only a few times. CDR3 nucleotides: TGTGCCAGCAGCGTAGGGAGCGGGGGGTCCTACAATGAGCAGTTCTTC. It codes for CASSVGSGGSYNEQFF. The V gene is TRBV9, the J gene TRBJ2-1; 9 positions agree with TRBD2. Germline V gene sequence: CDR1 SGDLS, CDR2 YYNGEE. J was trimmed by 1 base and V by 0 bases; bases with no gene match: 2. The CDR3 loop spans 16 amino acids.

The V call is TRBV7-2, the J call TRBJ2-5; the D is unclear. The germline gives CDR1 SGHTA, CDR2 FQGNSA. The V and J ends lost 3 bases and 2 bases respectively, with 7 bases between them. The length of the CDR3 is 13 residues. In DNA, the CDR3 is TGTGCCAGCAGCTTGGGAAGTCAAGAGACCCAGTACTTC. It encodes CASSLGSQETQYF.

This chain joins TRBV6-4 and TRBJ2-1; 8 bases map to TRBD2. CDR1 is MRHNA, CDR2 SNTAGT, per germline. The V gene end was trimmed by 0 bases and the J gene end by 3 bases; junction bases not matched to a gene: 4. This CDR3 contains 16 residues. The CDR3: CASSDSVRGGYNEQFF. DNA of the CDR3: TGTGCCAGCAGTGACTCGGTCCGGGGGGGCTACAATGAGCAGTTCTTC.

This clone is deemed medium-sized (0.01 to 0.1%). This chain joins TRBV9 and TRBJ1-2; D is unclear. The V and J ends lost 4 bases and 2 bases respectively, with 15 bases between them. CDR1 and CDR2 (germline): SGDLS, YYNGEE. The CDR3 has 15 amino acids. The CDR3 DNA reads as TGTGCCAGCAGCCCCCTAGAGGGCATCAACTATGGCTACACCTTC. Protein: CASSPLEGINYGYTF.

CDR3 residues: CATSGASRRTDNTGELFF. The CDR3 DNA reads as TGTGCCACCAGCGGAGCCTCCCGCCGGACAGACAACACCGGGGAGCTGTTTTTT. The rearrangement joins TRBV15 to TRBJ2-2; D perhaps matches TRBD1 (6 bases). This CDR3 comprises 18 residues. Germline V gene lookup returns CDR1 LNHNV and CDR2 YYDKDF (reference sequence). Trimming took off 5 bases at V and 2 bases at J, with 21 bases between the two ends.

This clone has only a few counts. It may be a read error: a sequence one base away is much more abundant. This sequence joins TRBV11-2 and TRBJ2-5, with D unresolved. Between the trimmed V and J ends, which lost 0 bases and 5 bases, there was a span of 4 bases. The CDR3 length is 12 residues. In germline, CDR1 is SGHAT, CDR2 FQNNGV. In DNA form, the CDR3 reads TGTGCCAGCAGCTTAGAGGGGGAGACCCAGTACTTC. The encoded protein is CASSLEGETQYF.

The chain joins TRBV9 to TRBJ2-7, with D possibly TRBD1 on 6 matching bases. V was shortened by 3 bases and J by 7 bases, with 11 bases between the two germline ends. The CDR3 runs to 12 residues. CDR1 SGDLS and CDR2 YYNGEE come from the germline V gene. The CDR3 protein is CASSASGVEQYF. DNA for the CDR3: TGTGCCAGCAGCGCCTCAGGGGTGGAGCAGTACTTC.

The chain combines TRBV5-8 with TRBJ1-6, with 8 bases that match TRBD1. The V gene's germline CDR1 is SGHTS and CDR2 YDEGEE. CDR3 length: 13 amino acids. Trimming removed 2 bases from V and 14 bases from J; junction bases left unmatched: 6. CDR3 protein: CASSLGQGPTLHF. The CDR3 DNA reads as TGTGCCAGCAGCTTAGGACAGGGCCCAACCCTCCACTTT.

This clone is medium-sized (0.01 to 0.1%). The V call is TRBV4-2, the J call TRBJ1-2; D perhaps matches TRBD1 (5 bases). Germline V lookup: CDR1 LGHNA, CDR2 YNFKEQ. V gave up 2 bases and J gave up 3 bases, with 25 bases separating them. CDR3 length: 19 amino acids. The CDR3 spells CASSQTPNNGAIGDYGYTF. Here the CDR3 DNA reads TGTGCCAGCAGCCAAACCCCCAACAATGGGGCCATCGGGGACTATGGCTACACCTTC.

This clone is medium-sized in the sample. J is TRBJ1-1 and V is TRBV27; no firm D call. Germline CDR1 and CDR2: MNHEY and SMNVEV (reference sequence). The CDR3 is made up of 14 amino acids. V shed 0 bases and J shed 6 bases, with 11 bases lying between them. CDR3 in DNA: TGTGCCAGCAGTTTATCGTCAGGTATTCCTGAAGCTTTCTTT. Its translation: CASSLSSGIPEAFF.

This clone came up a few times. The V gene is TRBV18, the J gene TRBJ1-2; perhaps TRBD1 as D (6 bases). V lost 3 bases, J lost 1 base, and 12 bases lay in between. Germline V lookup: CDR1 KGHSH, CDR2 LQKENI. This CDR3 contains 15 residues. This chain's CDR3 is CASSPPGQSNYGYTF. The CDR3, as DNA: TGTGCCAGCTCACCCCCAGGACAGAGTAACTATGGCTACACCTTC.

The chain links TRBV7-8 to TRBJ2-7; 10 positions agree with TRBD1. Unmatched junction bases numbered 12, after V lost 5 bases and J lost 5 bases. The CDR3 consists of 16 residues. Germline V gene lookup returns CDR1 SGHVS and CDR2 FQNEAQ. Here the CDR3 DNA reads TGTGCCAGCAGCGCATTACTCGGGACAGGGGACCACGAGCAGTACGTC. It translates to CASSALLGTGDHEQYV.

This clone was counted only a few times. This chain joins TRBV15 and TRBJ2-1; 10 bases fit TRBD2. Germline V CDR1 and CDR2: LNHNV, YYDKDF (reference sequence). J was trimmed by 8 bases and V by 3 bases; bases with no gene match: 10. This CDR3 has 16 residues. The CDR3 loop is CATSRTSGQSGDEQFF. The CDR3 DNA sequence: TGTGCCACCAGCAGGACTAGCGGGCAGTCGGGGGATGAGCAGTTCTTC.

The sample holds a few counts of this clone. V gene TRBV15 combines with J gene TRBJ2-7; D may be TRBD1 (8 bases). Trimming removed 3 bases from V and 6 bases from J, with 18 bases in between. The CDR3 covers 15 residues. The germline V gene encodes CDR1 LNHNV and CDR2 YYDKDF (reference sequence). In DNA form, the CDR3 reads TGTGCCACCAGCAGCGGGGGGACAGGACTCCGCGAGCAGTACTTC. It encodes CATSSGGTGLREQYF.

This chain joins TRBV5-1 and TRBJ2-5; 8 nucleotides align to TRBD1. CDR1 is SGHRS, CDR2 YFSETQ, per germline. This CDR3 contains 15 residues. The V segment lost 0 bases and the J segment 2 bases; nucleotides outside the gene matches: 3. CDR3 DNA: TGCGCCAGCAGCTTGGTGACAGGGGTACAAGAGACCCAGTACTTC. This translates into CASSLVTGVQETQYF.

The chain couples TRBV25-1 to TRBJ2-1, with D tentatively TRBD2 (6 bases). Germline CDR1 and CDR2: MGHDK and SYGVNS. The ends were cut back, 7 bases at V and 4 bases at J, with 17 bases in the middle. The CDR3 loop spans 15 amino acids. CDR3 loop: CASTKGTHLYNEQFF. The CDR3 DNA reads TGTGCCAGCACCAAGGGGACTCATCTATACAATGAGCAGTTCTTC.

This chain connects TRBV9 to TRBJ2-2; 9 nucleotides agree with TRBD1. V lost 3 bases, J lost 5 bases, and 2 bases stayed unmatched. CDR3 length: 14 residues. CDR1 and CDR2 from the germline V gene are SGDLS and YYNGEE. CDR3 coding DNA: TGTGCCAGCAGCGGGACAGGGGTAACCGGGGAGCTGTTTTTT. Translating it yields CASSGTGVTGELFF.

This clone was seen a handful of times. V and J are TRBV9 and TRBJ1-6, with D possibly TRBD1 on 5 matching bases. The CDR3 is 14 residues long. V dropped 0 bases and J dropped 10 bases, with 11 bases sitting between them. From germline, CDR1 is SGDLS and CDR2 YYNGEE. CDR3: CASSVATGESPLHF. As DNA, the CDR3 is TGTGCCAGCAGCGTAGCTACGGGGGAATCACCCCTCCACTTT.